These T cell receptor beta chains were read from a single sample in a study of human T cells and chemical hapten exposure. Using its own MiXCR run on the RACE reads, TCRdb lists one record per CDR3 protein. The table lists roughly 130,000 distinct CDR3 sequences, approximately 8.3% of them singletons. Sequenced sample: whole blood. Receptor source: a male donor in good health. Some clones in this sample may be carry-over from other donors' samples. Both conserved end residues are part of each CDR3. The order of the fields is V gene, clone size, J gene, D gene, CDR3 length, CDR3 protein, CDR3 DNA. The D gene is left open where the match is weak. Some rows mark clone size as missing; the rest say once, few, many or name a class of expanded clone.

TRBV12-3/TRBV12-4,.,TRBJ1-6,.,12,CASRNDNSPLHF,TGTGCCAGCAGAAATGATAATTCACCCCTCCACTTT
TRBV29-1,many,TRBJ2-7,TRBD2,15,CSVEGLTSGDYEQYF,TGCAGCGTTGAGGGCTTGACTAGCGGAGACTACGAGCAGTACTTC
TRBV11-2,few,TRBJ2-3,TRBD2,17,CASSPAWVAGATDTQYF,TGTGCCAGCAGCCCCGCCTGGGTAGCGGGGGCCACAGATACGCAGTATTTT
TRBV5-1,few,TRBJ2-2,.,15,CASSLREFNTGELFF,TGCGCCAGCAGCTTGCGGGAATTCAACACCGGGGAGCTGTTTTTT
TRBV20-1,many,TRBJ2-3,TRBD1,14,CSATRQGATDTQYF,TGCAGTGCTACCAGACAGGGGGCGACAGATACGCAGTATTTT
TRBV15,.,TRBJ2-7,.,14,CATSRDRVSYEQYF,TGTGCCACCAGCAGAGACAGGGTATCCTACGAGCAGTACTTC
TRBV4-3,many,TRBJ2-7,.,13,CASSPQGGYEQYF,TGCGCCAGCAGCCCTCAAGGTGGTTACGAGCAGTACTTC
TRBV12-3/TRBV12-4,many,TRBJ2-3,TRBD2,14,CASSLDLAGDTQYF,TGTGCCAGCAGTTTGGACCTAGCGGGGGATACGCAGTATTTT
TRBV14,.,TRBJ2-5,TRBD2,18,CASSLGPRLAAKGETQYF,TGTGCCAGCAGCCTAGGCCCCCGACTAGCGGCTAAGGGGGAGACCCAGTACTTC
TRBV7-2,.,TRBJ2-5,.,15,CASSPNLWGQETQYF,TGTGCCAGCAGCCCTAATTTGTGGGGCCAAGAGACCCAGTACTTC